The text below deals with one T cell receptor beta chain. Its cognate antigen is unknown. This sample was included in a study of T cells in Graves' hyperthyroidism and ophthalmopathy. Study-level findings and limits: Ophthalmopathy cases were set apart from stable hyperthyroidism by a 13 V-J model. Before onset, by a median of approximately 6.2 months, the model predicted ophthalmopathy.

The CDR3 contains 15 residues. Germline V gene sequence: CDR1 SNHLY, CDR2 FYNNEI. Uncontrolled infection, other autoimmune disease, pregnancy or lactation excluded patients. The CDR3 regions of TCR beta were amplified from RNA transcripts. The HTBI set primed first-round TCR CDR3 RT-PCR. TCRdb called the multiplex PCR reads again in MiXCR, with one record for every CDR3 protein. The profile shows hundreds of thousands of distinct CDR3 sequences, around 40% of them singletons. The source is a woman in her forties with Graves' hyperthyroidism. This rearrangement joins TRBV2 to TRBJ2-7, with 11 bases that match TRBD2. The assigned J gene may be wrong: the sequence end matches TRBJ2-1 better. The sample was blood. DNA for the CDR3: TGTGCCAGCAGTGCGACTAGCGGGACCCACAATGAGCAGTTCTTC. Its protein is CASSATSGTHNEQFF.